This T cell receptor (beta chain) was recorded in a study of T cells in Graves' hyperthyroidism and ophthalmopathy. Study-wide results and caveats: Most clonotypes that expanded in the thyroid above 0.001 also showed up in blood.

RNA transcripts gave rise to amplified TCR beta CDR3 regions. The study used the HTBI primer set for a first-round RT-PCR of the TCR CDR3. TCRdb reprocessed the multiplex PCR reads with MiXCR, giving one entry per CDR3 protein. The sample consists of a few hundred thousand distinct CDR3 sequences, 14% to 15% of them appearing once. The hyperthyroidism patients had all been newly diagnosed, and their disease duration was under 2 months. Their ages ranged from 18 to 65 years. Patients with uncontrolled infections, other autoimmune diseases, pregnancy or lactation were excluded. Each 10 ml fresh peripheral blood draw supplied the PBMCs. The length of the CDR3 is 17 residues. V shed 5 bases and J shed 1 base, with 21 bases lying between them. CDR1 SEHNR and CDR2 FQNEAQ come from the germline V gene (reference sequence). Note on this clonotype: The antigen remains undetermined.

The chain couples TRBV7-9 to TRBJ2-7; D not certain. The origin of this receptor is a woman aged 30 to 39 with Graves' hyperthyroidism. Specimen: blood. CDR3 nucleotides: TGTGCCAGCAGCCCAATAGGAACCGGTTCCGAATCCTACGAGCAGTACTTC. Its translation is CASSPIGTGSESYEQYF.